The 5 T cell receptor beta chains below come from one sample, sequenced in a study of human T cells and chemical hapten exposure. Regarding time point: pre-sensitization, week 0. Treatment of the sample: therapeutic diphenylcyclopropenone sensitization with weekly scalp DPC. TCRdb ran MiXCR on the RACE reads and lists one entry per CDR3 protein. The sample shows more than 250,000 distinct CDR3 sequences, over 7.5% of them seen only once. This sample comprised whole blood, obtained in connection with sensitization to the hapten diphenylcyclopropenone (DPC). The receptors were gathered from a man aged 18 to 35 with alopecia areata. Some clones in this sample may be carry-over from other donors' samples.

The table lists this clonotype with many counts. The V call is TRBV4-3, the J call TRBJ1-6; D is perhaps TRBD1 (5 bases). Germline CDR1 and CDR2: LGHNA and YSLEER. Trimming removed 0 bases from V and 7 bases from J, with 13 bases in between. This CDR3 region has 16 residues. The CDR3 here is CASSQEQGLGNSPLHF. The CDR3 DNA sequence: TGCGCCAGCAGCCAAGAGCAGGGACTCGGAAATTCACCCCTCCACTTT.

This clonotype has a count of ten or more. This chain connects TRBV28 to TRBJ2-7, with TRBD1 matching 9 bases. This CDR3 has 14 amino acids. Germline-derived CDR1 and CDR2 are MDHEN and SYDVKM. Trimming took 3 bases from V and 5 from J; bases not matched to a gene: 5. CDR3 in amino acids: CASSFGTGPHEQYF. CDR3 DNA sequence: TGTGCCAGCAGTTTCGGGACAGGGCCCCACGAGCAGTACTTC.

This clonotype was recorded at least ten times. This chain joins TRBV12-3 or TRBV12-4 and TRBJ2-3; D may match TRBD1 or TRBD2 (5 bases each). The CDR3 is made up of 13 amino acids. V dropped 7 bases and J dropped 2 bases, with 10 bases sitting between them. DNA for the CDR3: TGTGCCAGCACCCTCGGGGCCACAGATACGCAGTATTTT. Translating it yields CASTLGATDTQYF.

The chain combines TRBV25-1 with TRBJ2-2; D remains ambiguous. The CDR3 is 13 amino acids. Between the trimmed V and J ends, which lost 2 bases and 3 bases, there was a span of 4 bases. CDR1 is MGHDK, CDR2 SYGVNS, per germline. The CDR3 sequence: CASSEKYTGELFF. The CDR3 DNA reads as TGTGCCAGCAGTGAAAAGTACACCGGGGAGCTGTTTTTT. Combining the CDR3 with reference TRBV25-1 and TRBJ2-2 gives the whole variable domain EADIYQTPRYLVIGTGKKITLECSQTMGHDKMYWYQQDPGMELHLIHYSYGVNSTEKGDLSSESTVSRIRTEHFPLTLESARPSHTSQYLCASSEKYTGELFFGEGSRLTVL.

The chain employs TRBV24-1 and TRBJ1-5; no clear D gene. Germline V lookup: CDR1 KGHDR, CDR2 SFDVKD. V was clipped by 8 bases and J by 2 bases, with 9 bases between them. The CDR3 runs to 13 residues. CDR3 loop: CATKAEGNQPQHF. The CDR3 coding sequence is TGTGCCACCAAGGCGGAGGGCAATCAGCCCCAGCATTTT.